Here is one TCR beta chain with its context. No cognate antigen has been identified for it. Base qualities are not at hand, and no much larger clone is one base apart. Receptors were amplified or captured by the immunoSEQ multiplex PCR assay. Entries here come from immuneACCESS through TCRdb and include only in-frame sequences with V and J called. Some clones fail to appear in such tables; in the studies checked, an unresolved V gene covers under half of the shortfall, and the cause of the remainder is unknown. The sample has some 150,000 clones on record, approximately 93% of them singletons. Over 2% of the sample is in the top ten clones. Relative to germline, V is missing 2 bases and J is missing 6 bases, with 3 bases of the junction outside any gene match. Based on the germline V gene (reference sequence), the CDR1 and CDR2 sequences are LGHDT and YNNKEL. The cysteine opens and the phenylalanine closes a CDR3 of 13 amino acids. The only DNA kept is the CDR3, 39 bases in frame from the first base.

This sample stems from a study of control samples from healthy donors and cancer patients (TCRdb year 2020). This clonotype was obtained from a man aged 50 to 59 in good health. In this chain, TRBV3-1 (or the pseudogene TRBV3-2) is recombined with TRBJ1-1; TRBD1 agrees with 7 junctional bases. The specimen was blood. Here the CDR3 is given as CASSQTGTAEAFF. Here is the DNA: TGTGCCAGCAGCCAAACCGGGACAGCTGAAGCTTTCTTT.